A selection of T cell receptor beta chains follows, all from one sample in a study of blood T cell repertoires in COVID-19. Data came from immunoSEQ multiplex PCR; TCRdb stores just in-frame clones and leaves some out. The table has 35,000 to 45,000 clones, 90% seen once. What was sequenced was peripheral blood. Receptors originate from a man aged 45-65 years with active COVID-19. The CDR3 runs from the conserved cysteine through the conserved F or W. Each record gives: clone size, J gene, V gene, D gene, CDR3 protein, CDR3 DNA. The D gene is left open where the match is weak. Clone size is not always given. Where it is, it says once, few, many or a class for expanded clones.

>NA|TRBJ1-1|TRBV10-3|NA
CAISDRGRNTEAFF
TGTGCCATCAGTGACCGGGGTAGGAACACTGAAGCTTTCTTT
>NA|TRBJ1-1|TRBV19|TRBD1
CASSPRTGKMNTEAFF
TGTGCCAGTAGTCCAAGGACAGGGAAAATGAACACTGAAGCTTTCTTT
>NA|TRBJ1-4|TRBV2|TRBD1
CASSGTGDEKLFF
TGTGCCAGCTCCGGGACAGGGGATGAAAAACTGTTTTTT
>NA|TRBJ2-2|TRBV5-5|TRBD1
CASSRTGGTGELFF
TGTGCCAGCAGCCGTACAGGGGGCACCGGGGAGCTGTTTTTT
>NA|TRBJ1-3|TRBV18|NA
CASSPTPLSSGNTIYF
TGTGCCAGCTCACCAACTCCGTTAAGCTCTGGAAACACCATATATTTT
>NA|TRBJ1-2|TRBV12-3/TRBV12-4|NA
CASREQGRDGYTF
TGTGCCAGCAGAGAACAGGGAAGAGATGGCTACACCTTC
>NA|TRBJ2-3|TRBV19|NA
CASSEQVSGTDTQYF
TGTGCCAGTAGTGAACAGGTATCCGGCACAGATACGCAGTATTTT
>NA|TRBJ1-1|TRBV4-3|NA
CASSTYQTGTEAFF
TGCGCCAGCAGCACCTACCAGACGGGCACTGAAGCTTTCTTT
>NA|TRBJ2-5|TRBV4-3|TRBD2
CASSQARTRGETQYF
TGCGCCAGCAGCCAAGCCCGGACTAGAGGGGAGACCCAGTACTTC
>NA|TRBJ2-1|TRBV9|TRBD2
CASSVGGTSGGASGEQFF
TGTGCCAGCAGCGTAGGTGGGACTAGCGGGGGGGCCTCGGGTGAGCAGTTCTTC
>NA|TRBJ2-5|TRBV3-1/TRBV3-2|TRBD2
CASSSSRLAGGVETQYF
TGTGCCAGCAGCTCCTCGCGGCTAGCGGGGGGGGTGGAGACCCAGTACTTC
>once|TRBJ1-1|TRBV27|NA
CASSPWGGRDTEAFF
TGTGCCAGCAGTCCCTGGGGGGGACGGGACACTGAAGCTTTCTTT
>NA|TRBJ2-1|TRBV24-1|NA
CATSDSGEPSYNEQFF
TGTGCCACCAGTGATTCTGGAGAGCCCTCCTACAATGAGCAGTTCTTC
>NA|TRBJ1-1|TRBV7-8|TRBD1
CAIGGQGFGNTEAFF
TGTGCCATCGGGGGACAGGGGTTTGGGAATACTGAAGCTTTCTTT
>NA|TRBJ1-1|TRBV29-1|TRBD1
CSVGAGGAGREAFF
TGCAGCGTTGGGGCAGGGGGCGCCGGGAGGGAAGCTTTCTTT
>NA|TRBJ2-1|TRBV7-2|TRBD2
CASSLYMVAGTSYNEQFF
TGTGCCAGCAGCTTATACATGGTAGCGGGGACATCCTACAATGAGCAGTTCTTC
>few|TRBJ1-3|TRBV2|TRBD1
CASSSGGQTSGNTIYF
TGTGCCAGCAGCTCAGGGGGACAGACCTCTGGAAACACCATATATTTT
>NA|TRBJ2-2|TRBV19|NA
CASRAGNLNTGELFF
TGTGCCAGTAGAGCAGGGAACCTGAACACCGGGGAGCTGTTTTTT
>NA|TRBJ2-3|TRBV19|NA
CASSYSSDTQYF
TGTGCCAGTAGTTATTCGTCGGATACGCAGTATTTT
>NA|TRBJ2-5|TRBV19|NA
CASSQRETQYF
TGTGCCAGTAGTCAGCGGGAGACCCAGTACTTC
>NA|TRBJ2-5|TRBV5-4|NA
CASSLELAQETQYF
TGTGCCAGCAGCTTGGAGTTAGCCCAAGAGACCCAGTACTTC
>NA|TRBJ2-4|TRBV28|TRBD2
CASSFGSGGKNIQYF
TGTGCCAGCAGTTTTGGTAGCGGGGGTAAAAACATTCAGTACTTC
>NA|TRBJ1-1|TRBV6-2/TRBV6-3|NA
CASSDPGQEAFF
TGTGCCAGCAGTGACCCGGGACAAGAAGCTTTCTTT
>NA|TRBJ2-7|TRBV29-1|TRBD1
CSVGQGLGYEQYF
TGCAGCGTTGGACAGGGATTAGGCTACGAGCAGTACTTC
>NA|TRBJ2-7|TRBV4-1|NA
CASSHQDGALITYEQYF
TGCGCCAGCAGCCACCAAGACGGAGCCTTAATCACCTACGAGCAGTACTTC
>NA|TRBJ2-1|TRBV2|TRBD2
CASSELRGGASYNEQFF
TGTGCCAGCAGTGAATTACGCGGGGGGGCTTCCTACAATGAGCAGTTCTTC
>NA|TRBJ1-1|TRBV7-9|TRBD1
CASSSGQGRSTEAFF
TGTGCCAGCAGCAGTGGACAGGGAAGGAGTACTGAAGCTTTCTTT
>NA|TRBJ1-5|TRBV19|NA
CAAGLGPQHF
TGTGCCGCGGGACTGGGGCCCCAGCATTTT
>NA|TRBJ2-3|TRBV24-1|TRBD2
CASGSGGAGTDTQYF
TGTGCCTCCGGCAGCGGGGGGGCCGGGACAGATACGCAGTATTTT
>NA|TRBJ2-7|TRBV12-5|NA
CASGLSTGLSQYEQYF
TGTGCTAGTGGTTTGTCTACAGGGCTAAGCCAATACGAGCAGTACTTC
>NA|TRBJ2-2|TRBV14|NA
CASRPNGLNTGELFF
TGTGCCAGCAGGCCCAATGGACTGAACACCGGGGAGCTGTTTTTT
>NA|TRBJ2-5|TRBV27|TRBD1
CASSSGTGTAETQYF
TGTGCCAGCAGCTCCGGGACAGGGACGGCAGAGACCCAGTACTTC